A selection of T cell receptor beta chains follows, all from one sample in a study of T cell responses to AZD1222 COVID-19 vaccine. This table comes from immunoSEQ multiplex PCR, and its TCRdb copy is limited to in-frame clones, with some not included. The sample yields around 80,000 clones, roughly 88% seen once. Sequences were derived from peripheral blood, sampled 28 days after the second AZD1222 dose. The receptors shown here come from an adult who received the AZD1222 COVID-19 vaccine. CDR3s include the opening cysteine and the closing phenylalanine or tryptophan. Fields, in order: CDR3 DNA, CDR3 protein, J gene, clone size, D gene, V gene. A D gene is named only where the DNA matches it firmly. The listing skips clone size in some rows; elsewhere it reads once, few, many or a size class.

TGTGCCAGCAGCTTTCAGGGGAGGGCGGAAGAGCAGTACTTC | CASSFQGRAEEQYF | TRBJ2-7 | - | - | TRBV5-6
TGTGCCAGCTCCCTATTCGGGCAGACTAACTATGGCTACACCTTC | CASSLFGQTNYGYTF | TRBJ1-2 | - | - | TRBV18
TGTGCCAGCAGTGACTCCGCAGGAGCTGAGCGATACACCTTC | CASSDSAGAERYTF | TRBJ1-2 | - | - | TRBV6-4
TGTGCCAGCAGCTTAGGAACCGGGGAAACCGGGGAGCTGTTTTTT | CASSLGTGETGELFF | TRBJ2-2 | - | - | TRBV11-3
TGTGCCACCAGCAGACAGGGGGCGAATGAAGAAAAACTGTTTTTT | CATSRQGANEEKLFF | TRBJ1-4 | few | TRBD1 | TRBV15
TGTGCCAGCAGCTTCTGGCAGGGAAATGGTATGGGAGAAAAACTGTTTTTT | CASSFWQGNGMGEKLFF | TRBJ1-4 | - | - | TRBV7-9
TGTGCCAGCACGAGACGGTATACGCAGTATTTT | CASTRRYTQYF | TRBJ2-3 | once | - | TRBV12-3/TRBV12-4
TGTGCCATCAGCCAAGGGACAGGGAGCCCCTTCTATGGCTACACCTTC | CAISQGTGSPFYGYTF | TRBJ1-2 | - | TRBD1 | TRBV10-3
TGCGCCACCGGCCCGGGAGGGTTTCCCACAGATACGCAGTATTTT | CATGPGGFPTDTQYF | TRBJ2-3 | - | TRBD2 | TRBV4-1
TGTGCCAGCAGCTACTTTGGGGGGGCCTACGAGCAGTACTTC | CASSYFGGAYEQYF | TRBJ2-7 | - | TRBD2 | TRBV5-5
TGTGCCAGCTCACCAGGCGGAGGGACCGCGGGGGAGACCCAGTACTTC | CASSPGGGTAGETQYF | TRBJ2-5 | - | - | TRBV18
TGTGCCAGCAGTGAGGGACAGGACGGGGCAGATACGCAGTATTTT | CASSEGQDGADTQYF | TRBJ2-3 | - | TRBD1 | TRBV3-1/TRBV3-2
TGTGCCAGCTCACCCGCAGGGTGGGAAGGATCACCCCTCCACTTT | CASSPAGWEGSPLHF | TRBJ1-6 | - | - | TRBV18
TGTGCCAGCAGTTTCGGGTTGCGGGGCGATGGTTCACCCCTCCACTTT | CASSFGLRGDGSPLHF | TRBJ1-6 | once | - | TRBV6-5
TGCGCCAGCAGTGAGGGACAGCACAATGAGCAGTTCTTC | CASSEGQHNEQFF | TRBJ2-1 | - | - | TRBV10-1
TGTGCCAGCAGCTTGGACTACTCCGCATCTAGCACAGATACGCAGTATTTT | CASSLDYSASSTDTQYF | TRBJ2-3 | few | - | TRBV5-5
TGTGCCAGCAGCGCAAGCAGGGGGAGGAATCAGCCCCAGCATTTT | CASSASRGRNQPQHF | TRBJ1-5 | few | TRBD1 | TRBV7-8
TGCGCCAGCAGCTTGAGGAGGGAGACCCAGTACTTC | CASSLRRETQYF | TRBJ2-5 | - | - | TRBV5-1
TGTGCCAGCTCACCTGGGGAATCTCTCTATGGCTACACCTTC | CASSPGESLYGYTF | TRBJ1-2 | once | - | TRBV18
TGTGCCAGCAGCCCCGACAGAAATCAGCCCCAGCATTTT | CASSPDRNQPQHF | TRBJ1-5 | - | - | TRBV27
TGTGCCAGCAGTTCTACACGGTCTCCTGGGTACCGACAGCCCCAGCATTTT | CASSSTRSPGYRQPQHF | TRBJ1-5 | - | - | TRBV28
TGCGCCAGCAGCCAAGTTTTCCGGGACAGTGGAAACACCATATATTTT | CASSQVFRDSGNTIYF | TRBJ1-3 | once | TRBD1 | TRBV4-1
TGCGCCAGCAGTGAGACAGGGAACTATGGCTACACCTTC | CASSETGNYGYTF | TRBJ1-2 | - | TRBD1 | TRBV5-1
TGTGCCACCAGTGACCTACGGGACAATCAAGAGACCCAGTACTTC | CATSDLRDNQETQYF | TRBJ2-5 | - | - | TRBV24-1
TGTGCCACCAGCAGAGATCAGGGTTCCTACAATGAGCAGTTCTTC | CATSRDQGSYNEQFF | TRBJ2-1 | - | - | TRBV15
TGTGCCACCAGTGATAGCCGGTATAATCAGCCCCAGCATTTT | CATSDSRYNQPQHF | TRBJ1-5 | - | - | TRBV24-1
TGTGCCAGCAGTGACCCGTTCGGCGAACGCAATCAGCCCCAGCATTTT | CASSDPFGERNQPQHF | TRBJ1-5 | - | - | TRBV2
TGTACCAGCAGCCAGGGACGGAAGAACACTGAAGCTTTCTTT | CTSSQGRKNTEAFF | TRBJ1-1 | once | - | TRBV14
TGTGCCAGCAGTGAAGACCCCCTAGCGGGGGCTTCTGAGAAGTACTTC | CASSEDPLAGASEKYF | TRBJ2-7 | - | TRBD2 | TRBV6-1
TGTGCCAGCAGATGGACAGGGGATCAGCCCCAGCATTTT | CASRWTGDQPQHF | TRBJ1-5 | - | TRBD1 | TRBV2
TGTGCCAGCAGTTATCAGGGGGAAAAACTGTTTTTT | CASSYQGEKLFF | TRBJ1-4 | - | - | TRBV6-2/TRBV6-3
TGTGCCAGCAGCACTCATGGGCAGGATGGCTACGAGCAGTACTTC | CASSTHGQDGYEQYF | TRBJ2-7 | - | - | TRBV9
TGTGCCACCAGTGCCCCGACCGGGACAGGCCAAGAGACCCAGTACTTC | CATSAPTGTGQETQYF | TRBJ2-5 | - | TRBD1 | TRBV24-1
TGTGCCAGCAGTTTAATGGTGGTGTCCTACGAGCAGTACTTC | CASSLMVVSYEQYF | TRBJ2-7 | - | - | TRBV28
TGTGCCAGCAGTGATCGGTGGGGGGCGAACATTCAGTACTTC | CASSDRWGANIQYF | TRBJ2-4 | - | - | TRBV6-1
TGTGCCAGCAGCCGTCAACAGGGCGTCGAGAGCTACACCTTC | CASSRQQGVESYTF | TRBJ1-2 | - | - | TRBV5-5
TGTGCCAGCAGGGGGGTGGGCAATCAGCCCCAGCATTTT | CASRGVGNQPQHF | TRBJ1-5 | - | - | TRBV7-9
TGTGCCAGTTCAGGGGCCTATAATTCACCCCTCCACTTT | CASSGAYNSPLHF | TRBJ1-6 | - | - | TRBV6-5
TGCGCCAGCAGCCAAGGTCTAAGGGGGCCTGAAGCTTTCTTT | CASSQGLRGPEAFF | TRBJ1-1 | - | TRBD1 | TRBV4-1
TGTGCCAGCAGTCGCAACCCCCTGTCGCCCCAGCATTTT | CASSRNPLSPQHF | TRBJ1-5 | - | - | TRBV12-3/TRBV12-4
TGTGCCAGCAGCCTCACGACAGGGGCGACCTACGAGCAGTACTTC | CASSLTTGATYEQYF | TRBJ2-7 | - | TRBD1 | TRBV6-5
TGTGCCAGCAGCCTGTTCATGACGGGAGGAGAGACCCAGTACTTC | CASSLFMTGGETQYF | TRBJ2-5 | - | - | TRBV21-1
TGTGCCAGTAGTATAACCGGGACGCTCGTCCAGCCCCAGCATTTT | CASSITGTLVQPQHF | TRBJ1-5 | - | - | TRBV19
TGTGCCAGTAGTATAGACGATGCCCAAAATGAAAAACTGTTTTTT | CASSIDDAQNEKLFF | TRBJ1-4 | - | - | TRBV19
TGTGCCAGCAGCTTGCAGGGGCCCTACGAGCAGTACTTC | CASSLQGPYEQYF | TRBJ2-7 | - | - | TRBV5-4
TGTGCCAGCTCGCCGACAGGGAACACTGAAGCTTTCTTT | CASSPTGNTEAFF | TRBJ1-1 | - | - | TRBV18
TGCGCCAGCAGCGCGGGACAGGGTGGGACTGAAGCTTTCTTT | CASSAGQGGTEAFF | TRBJ1-1 | few | TRBD1 | TRBV5-1
TGTGCCAGCAGTTATGAGGCTCCCAATCAGCCCCAGCATTTT | CASSYEAPNQPQHF | TRBJ1-5 | few | - | TRBV6-2/TRBV6-3
TGTGCCAGCAGCTCTCGTGGGGACACCGGGGAGCTGTTTTTT | CASSSRGDTGELFF | TRBJ2-2 | - | - | TRBV7-3
TGTGCCAGCAGTTACCAGTGGCGGGGCGGGAACAATGAGCAGTTCTTC | CASSYQWRGGNNEQFF | TRBJ2-1 | - | - | TRBV6-5
TGTGCCAGCAGTGAAGCACAGGGCAGTCAGCCCCAGCATTTT | CASSEAQGSQPQHF | TRBJ1-5 | - | - | TRBV2
TGTGCCAGCAGCTCCCGGGGGGGCAACACCGGGGAGCTGTTTTTT | CASSSRGGNTGELFF | TRBJ2-2 | - | TRBD2 | TRBV7-8